This T cell receptor beta chain is from a study of cytomegalovirus exposure and HLA in healthy donors. With 60 Vbeta and 13 Jbeta primers, the PCR was carried out. The method was immunoSEQ multiplex PCR; TCRdb's version includes in-frame clones alone and lacks a portion of them. There are approximately 160,000 clones in the sample; roughly 80% occur only once, and roughly 9.7% lies in the top ten. Looked up from germline, CDR1 is MDHEN and CDR2 is SYDVKM. The V and J ends lost 5 bases and 5 bases, in that order; junction bases with no gene match: 13. CDR3 length: 16 residues. Details on this clone: Its antigen is as yet unknown.

Study outcomes and limitations: Later, an analysis showed that TCR beta chains associated with HLA were more clonally expanded than others that were equally common.

This TCR derives from a man between 18 and 29 years old in good health and CMV-seropositive. The chain couples TRBV28 to TRBJ2-5, with 8 bases identical to TRBD1. Specimen: PBMCs. DNA of the CDR3: TGTGCCAGCAGTCCCTACAAGGGACAGGTTTGGGAGACCCAGTACTTC. Its translation: CASSPYKGQVWETQYF.